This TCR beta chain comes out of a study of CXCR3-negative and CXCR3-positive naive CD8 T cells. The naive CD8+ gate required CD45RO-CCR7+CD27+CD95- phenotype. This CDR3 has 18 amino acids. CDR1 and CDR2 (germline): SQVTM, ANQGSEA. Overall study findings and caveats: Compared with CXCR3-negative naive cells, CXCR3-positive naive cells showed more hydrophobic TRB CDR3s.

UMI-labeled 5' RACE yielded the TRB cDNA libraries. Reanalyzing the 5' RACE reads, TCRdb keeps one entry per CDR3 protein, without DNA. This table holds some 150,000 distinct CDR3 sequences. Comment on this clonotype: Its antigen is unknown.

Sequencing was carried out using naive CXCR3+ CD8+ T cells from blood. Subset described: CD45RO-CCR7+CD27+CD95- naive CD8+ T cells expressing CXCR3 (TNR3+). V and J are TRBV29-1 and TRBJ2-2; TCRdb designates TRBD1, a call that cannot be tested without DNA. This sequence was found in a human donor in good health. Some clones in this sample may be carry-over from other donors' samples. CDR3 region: CSVEDWDRGSSNTGELFF.